This T cell receptor beta chain was documented in a study of T cell responses to AZD1222 COVID-19 vaccine (dated by TCRdb to the early 2020s). Describing the broader study: Because spike-specific TCR depth and breadth did not differ between the two schedules, AZD1222 recipients who got a second dose at roughly 4 weeks were pooled with those who got a second dose at roughly 12 weeks. A total of 233 trial participants underwent TCR sequencing, of whom nearly 210 received two doses of AZD1222 and about 25 received two doses of the MenACWY control vaccine. Trial participants were enrolled by age into subgroups of 18-55, 56-69 and 70-plus years, and about 150, 27 and 61 TCR-sequenced participants, respectively, were included in these subgroups.

The CDR3 regions of human TCRbeta chains were subjected to immunosequencing. As for how the authors treated the data: Repertoire TCRs were checked for matches against a reference library of SARS-CoV-2-specific TCRs that had been generated using the MIRA antigen-specificity platform. Breadth was defined as the fraction of unique TCRs that were SARS-CoV-2-associated, and depth was defined as the fraction of total T cells that were SARS-CoV-2-associated. Each spike-specific TCR was assigned to its reactive spike region and to a CD4 or CD8 class using the MIRA data. Log10-transformed breadth and depth values were compared by one-way ANOVA with Sidak's multiple comparisons tests. TCRdb's version of the immuneACCESS table is confined to in-frame rearrangements and falls short of the full clone set. An unresolved V gene accounts for under half of the shortfall where checked; the remainder is of unknown origin. That table is the source of V, J and clone size, and D and trimming were worked out from the DNA. The sample profile shows 75,000 to 90,000 clones; approximately 91% of them were found once. Under 3% of the sample is in the top ten clones.

The time point tag for this specimen amounts to: baseline before first vaccination. Samples from vaccinated people were obtained from the UK trials COV001 and COV002, which included a single-blind randomized controlled phase 2/3 trial of AZD1222 (ChAdOx1 nCoV-19) in healthy adults. Trial participant PBMC samples were collected at day 0 and day 28 after the second dose for TCRbeta chain sequencing. Broad study findings and their caveats: Because no samples from the day 14 peak response were available, repertoires could be characterized only after the peak T cell response. A significant rise in spike-specific TCR breadth and depth was observed after two AZD1222 doses relative to day 0 and relative to MenACWY recipients. In the small 56-69-year group, the increase in depth fell short of significance, most likely because of low power. The whole spike protein was spanned by vaccine-associated CD4 TCRs, and dominant responses were seen in regions 160-218 and 743-854. Most participants were white British and females outnumbered males, and the authors suggested that clonal diversity may have been underestimated. Reportedly, almost half of the unique spike-specific TCRs recognized epitopes lying outside the regions that are mutated in the B.1.351 and B.1.1.7 variants. Conclusions about previously exposed vaccinees are limited because only five or six AZD1222 recipients were SARS-CoV-2 seropositive at baseline.

V is pared back by 0 bases and J by 6 bases, with 14 bases lying between the germline termini. From its cysteine to its phenylalanine, the CDR3 spans 15 amino acids. The DNA shown is the 45-base CDR3, in frame from base 1. For CDR1 and CDR2, the germline V gene lists MNHEY and SVGAGI. Comments on this clone: Its antigen specificity is not known. Base qualities are not provided; no much larger clone lies one nucleotide away.

The sequence was collected from an adult in good health. The chain was built from TRBV6-5 and TRBJ1-2; no D gene call is confident. This sample comprised peripheral blood, obtained on day 0 of AZD1222 vaccination. The nucleotides read TGTGCCAGCAGTTACTCGTGGGGTTCGGGAAATGGCTACACCTTC. Translated, this gives CASSYSWGSGNGYTF.